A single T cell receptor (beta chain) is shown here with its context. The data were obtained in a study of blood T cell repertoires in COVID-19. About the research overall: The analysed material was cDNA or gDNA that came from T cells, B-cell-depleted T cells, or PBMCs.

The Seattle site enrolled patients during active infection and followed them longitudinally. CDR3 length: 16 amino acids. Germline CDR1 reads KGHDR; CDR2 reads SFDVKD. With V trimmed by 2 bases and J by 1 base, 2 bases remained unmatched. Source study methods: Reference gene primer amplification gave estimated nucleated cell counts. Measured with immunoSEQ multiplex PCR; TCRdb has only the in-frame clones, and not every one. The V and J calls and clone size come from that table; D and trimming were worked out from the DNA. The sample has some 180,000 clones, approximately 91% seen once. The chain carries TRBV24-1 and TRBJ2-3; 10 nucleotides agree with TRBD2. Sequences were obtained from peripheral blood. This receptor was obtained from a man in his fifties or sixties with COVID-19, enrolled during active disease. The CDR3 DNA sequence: TGTGCCACCAGTGATTGGAGCGGGAGGGGCACAGATACGCAGTATTTT. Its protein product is CATSDWSGRGTDTQYF.